This is a list of T cell receptor beta chains from one sample in a study of T cell responses to AZD1222 COVID-19 vaccine. The repertoire was sequenced with immunoSEQ multiplex PCR; TCRdb's copy has only in-frame clones and lacks some. The sample has around 250,000 clones, about 92% seen once. Sequenced material: peripheral blood, taken on day 0 of AZD1222 vaccination. Receptors originate from an adult in good health. Each CDR3 is given without its conserved first and last residue.

length | V | CDR3
14 | TRBV9 | ASSVGGQGLSYEQY
12 | TRBV4-2 | ASSQEQKGETQY
13 | TRBV7-2 | ASSVRGHRGSPLH
14 | TRBV18 | ASSPAGVSYNSPLH
9 | TRBV20-1 | TLGIASPLH
12 | TRBV27 | ASSLNRGTPEAF
11 | TRBV10-3 | AISGNSDYEQY
11 | TRBV12-5 | ASGLTGTYGYT
13 | TRBV5-5 | ASSLDSGSYNEQF
11 | TRBV5-4 | ASSFVGSDIQY
17 | TRBV7-3 | ASSLNGLGAGGSGNEQF
11 | TRBV28 | ASSFGTEEKLF
12 | TRBV9 | ASSVRGTSYDYT
9 | TRBV7-9 | ASSHTGGYT
11 | TRBV5-4 | ASSAGFSYEQY
14 | TRBV21-1 | ASSPRGTGGSYEQY
13 | TRBV7-2 | ASSLSGRKYNEQF
12 | TRBV28 | ATQQAGSSYEQY
11 | TRBV7-9 | ASSPPSNEKLF
13 | TRBV3-1/TRBV3-2 | ASSQVTGGSKEQY
14 | TRBV5-4 | ASSQGGLAGDNEQY
12 | TRBV5-1 | ASRSGTANTEAF
14 | TRBV6-2/TRBV6-3 | ASSLAGSLNTGELF
11 | TRBV6-2/TRBV6-3 | ASSEFSNQPQH
17 | TRBV7-9 | ASSLNPPSVVATNEKLF
10 | TRBV12-5 | ASAFPGGEQY
14 | TRBV6-5 | ASSYSRDSLNTEAF
10 | TRBV29-1 | SVSGLDYGYT
13 | TRBV4-1 | ASSQGPVGNTEAF
13 | TRBV12-1 | ASSPGLASTYEQY
12 | TRBV5-1 | ALQPNRGSYEQY